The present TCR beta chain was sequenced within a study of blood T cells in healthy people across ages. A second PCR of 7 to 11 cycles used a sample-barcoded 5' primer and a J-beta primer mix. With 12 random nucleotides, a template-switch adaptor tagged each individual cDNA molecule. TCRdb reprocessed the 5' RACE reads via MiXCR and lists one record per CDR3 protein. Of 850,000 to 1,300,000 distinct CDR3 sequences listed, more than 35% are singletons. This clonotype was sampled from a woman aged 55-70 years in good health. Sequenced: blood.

The CDR3 loop is CASSTRTDATYEQYF. CDR3 DNA sequence: TGTGCCAGCAGCACCCGGACGGACGCAACCTACGAGCAGTACTTC. The chain couples TRBV7-8 to TRBJ2-7, with D hard to call. Germline values: CDR1 SGHVS, CDR2 FQNEAQ. V was cut by 5 bases and J by 2 bases, with 16 bases left in between. The CDR3 has 15 amino acids. Complete variable domain (other parts from reference TRBV7-8 and TRBJ2-7): GAGVSQSPRYKVAKRGQDVALRCDPISGHVSLFWYQQALGQGPEFLTYFQNEAQLDKSGLPSDRFFAERPEGSVSTLKIQRTQQEDSAVYLCASSTRTDATYEQYFGPGTRLTVT.